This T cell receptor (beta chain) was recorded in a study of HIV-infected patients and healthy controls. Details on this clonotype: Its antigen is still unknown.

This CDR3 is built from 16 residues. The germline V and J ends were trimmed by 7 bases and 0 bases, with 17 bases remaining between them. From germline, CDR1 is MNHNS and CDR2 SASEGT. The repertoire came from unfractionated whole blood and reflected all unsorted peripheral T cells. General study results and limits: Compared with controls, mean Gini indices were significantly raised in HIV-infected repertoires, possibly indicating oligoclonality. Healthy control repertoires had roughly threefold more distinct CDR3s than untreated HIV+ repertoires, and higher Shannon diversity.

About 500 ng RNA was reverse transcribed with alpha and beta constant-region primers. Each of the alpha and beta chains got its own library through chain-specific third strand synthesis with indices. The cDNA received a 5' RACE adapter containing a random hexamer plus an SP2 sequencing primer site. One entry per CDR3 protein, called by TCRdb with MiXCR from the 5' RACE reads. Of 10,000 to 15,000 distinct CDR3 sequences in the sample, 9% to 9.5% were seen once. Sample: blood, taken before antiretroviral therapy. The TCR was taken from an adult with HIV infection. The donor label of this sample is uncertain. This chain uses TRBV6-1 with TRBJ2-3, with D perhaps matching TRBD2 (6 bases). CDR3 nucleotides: TGTGCCAGCAAAAGGTTGGCGGGATCTAGCACAGATACGCAGTATTTT. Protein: CASKRLAGSSTDTQYF.